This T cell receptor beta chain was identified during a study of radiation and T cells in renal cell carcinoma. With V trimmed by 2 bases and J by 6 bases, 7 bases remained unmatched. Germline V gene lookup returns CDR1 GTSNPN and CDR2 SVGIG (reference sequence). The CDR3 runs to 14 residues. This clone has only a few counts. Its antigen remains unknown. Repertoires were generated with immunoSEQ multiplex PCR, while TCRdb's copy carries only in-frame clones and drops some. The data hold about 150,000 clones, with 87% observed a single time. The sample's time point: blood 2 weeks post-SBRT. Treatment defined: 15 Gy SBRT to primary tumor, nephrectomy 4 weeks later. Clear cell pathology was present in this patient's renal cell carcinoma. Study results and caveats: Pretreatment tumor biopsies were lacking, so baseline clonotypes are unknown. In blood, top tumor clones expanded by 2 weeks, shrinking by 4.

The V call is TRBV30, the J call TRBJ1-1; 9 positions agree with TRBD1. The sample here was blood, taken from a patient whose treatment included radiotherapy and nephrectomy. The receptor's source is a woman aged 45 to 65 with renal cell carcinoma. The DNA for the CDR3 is TGTGCCTGGAGTTCGGGACAGGGTAGGTCTGAAGCTTTCTTT. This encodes CAWSSGQGRSEAFF.